Shown below are 30 T cell receptor beta chains from a single sample sequenced in a study of response to subunit inactivated influenza vaccine. TCRdb analysed the RT-PCR reads with MiXCR anew, one entry per CDR3 protein. The sample holds 500,000 or so distinct CDR3 sequences; approximately 15% are singletons and the top ten take approximately 3%. The specimen comprised CD4+ T cells sorted from PBMCs, sampled less than 30 months after vaccination. The origin of the receptors is a man aged 45 to 75 who received an inactivated influenza vaccine.

This rearrangement joins TRBV6-2 or TRBV6-3 to TRBJ2-7; possible D gene TRBD2, 5 bases. V lost 6 bases and J lost 3, with 18 bases in between. CDR3 length equals 15 residues. The germline V gene encodes CDR1 MNHEY and CDR2 SVGEGT. Written as DNA, the CDR3 is TGTGCCAGCAGAAACCGGGGAGAGGGATACTACGAGCAGTACTTC. This translates into CASRNRGEGYYEQYF.

The chain joins TRBV20-1 to TRBJ2-7, with 7 positions matching TRBD1. This CDR3 is built from 13 residues. CDR1 and CDR2 (germline): DFQATT, SNEGSKA (reference sequence). Trimming took 3 bases from V and 3 from J; bases not matched to a gene: 5. The CDR3 reads CSASYRGSYEQYF. The CDR3 nucleotides are TGCAGTGCTAGCTACAGGGGCAGCTACGAGCAGTACTTC.

This clonotype occurred a few times. The V call is TRBV20-1, the J call TRBJ2-1, with D perhaps matching TRBD2 (6 bases). The CDR3 loop spans 15 amino acids. The V gene lost 0 bases and the J gene lost 1 base, with 10 bases spanning the gap. The V gene's germline CDR1 is DFQATT and CDR2 SNEGSKA (reference sequence). The CDR3 here is CSARDPRGSYNEQFF. CDR3 nucleotide sequence: TGCAGTGCTAGAGATCCCCGGGGGTCCTACAATGAGCAGTTCTTC.

This chain uses TRBV20-1 with TRBJ2-7; D tentatively fits TRBD1 or TRBD2 (5 bases each). The CDR3 length is 11 residues. Trimming left V 6 bases short and J 6 bases short, with 12 bases between. Germline lookup yields CDR1 DFQATT and CDR2 SNEGSKA (reference sequence). CDR3 nucleotide sequence: TGCAGTGCGGGGGTCAACCCCGAGCAGTACTTC. Residues: CSAGVNPEQYF.

This clonotype was detected only a few times. The chain carries TRBV20-1 and TRBJ2-7; 8 bases line up with TRBD1. The CDR3 totals 14 residues. Germline CDR1 DFQATT, CDR2 SNEGSKA (reference sequence). The trim removed 6 bases at V and 2 bases at J, leaving 9 bases unmatched. CDR3 amino acids: CSARPVQGAYEQYF. The CDR3 DNA is TGCAGTGCCCGCCCGGTACAGGGGGCCTACGAGCAGTACTTC.

The rearrangement joins TRBV20-1 to TRBJ2-7, with D tentatively TRBD1 or TRBD2 (5 bases each). With 5 bases removed from V and 2 bases from J, the gap between germline ends came to 16 bases. Germline-derived CDR1 and CDR2 are DFQATT and SNEGSKA (reference sequence). The CDR3 has 14 residues. This chain's CDR3 is CSALAGTEPYEQYF. The DNA of the CDR3 is TGCAGTGCTCTTGCCGGGACGGAACCCTACGAGCAGTACTTC.

The CDR3 region is CASSSLAGAYNEQFF. DNA for the CDR3: TGTGCCAGCAGTTCCCTAGCGGGAGCCTACAATGAGCAGTTCTTC. The chain is built from TRBV6-5 and TRBJ2-1, with 10 bases matching TRBD2. Trimming took 4 bases from V and 2 from J; bases not matched to a gene: 2. Germline CDR1 reads MNHEY; CDR2 reads SVGAGI. The CDR3 sequence is 15 residues long.

The J gene is TRBJ2-5, the V gene TRBV7-9, with D tentatively TRBD1 (5 bases). Trimming pared 2 bases from V and 1 base from J, leaving 11 bases between. CDR3 length equals 15 residues. CDR1 SEHNR and CDR2 FQNEAQ come from the germline V gene (reference sequence). DNA for the CDR3: TGTGCCAGCAGCTTACCGTTGACAGCCCAAGAGACCCAGTACTTC. Its protein is CASSLPLTAQETQYF.

This chain uses TRBV6-2 or TRBV6-3 with TRBJ2-5, with 8 bases that match TRBD1. V gave up 6 bases and J gave up 5 bases; unmatched junction bases: 11. The CDR3 runs to 15 residues. CDR1 and CDR2 from the germline V gene are MNHEY and SVGEGT. The CDR3 loop reads CASSRITGGSETQYF. For the CDR3, the DNA is TGTGCCAGCAGCCGAATCACAGGGGGTAGTGAGACCCAGTACTTC.

This clonotype has a handful of counts. Here the CDR3 reads CASSAGTGVTEAFF. CDR3 DNA sequence: TGTGCCAGCAGCGCCGGGACAGGGGTTACTGAAGCTTTCTTT. The chain carries TRBV6-4 and TRBJ1-1, with 10 bases matching TRBD1. The CDR3 spans 14 residues. The germline gives CDR1 MRHNA, CDR2 SNTAGT. V was clipped by 6 bases and J by 5 bases; unmatched bases: 6.

The chain combines TRBV12-3 or TRBV12-4 with TRBJ2-3; D not certain. Deletions cut 5 bases from V and 4 bases from J, with 22 bases between. The CDR3 is made up of 17 amino acids. CDR3 nucleotides: TGTGCCAGCAGTCCCGGCCTATTGGCCATTTCAGCAGATACGCAGTATTTT. Translated: CASSPGLLAISADTQYF.

The chain joins TRBV6-5 to TRBJ2-7; TRBD1 agrees at 8 bases. Germline V gives CDR1 MNHEY, CDR2 SVGAGI. This CDR3 has 14 amino acids. V trimming: 3 bases; J trimming: 2 bases; junction bases outside the gene matches: 3. For the CDR3, the DNA is TGTGCCAGCAGTTATCTGGACAGGGCCTACGAGCAGTACTTC. This gives the protein CASSYLDRAYEQYF.

V is TRBV12-3 or TRBV12-4 and J is TRBJ1-3; D call uncertain. The CDR3 spans 12 residues. Trimming pared 8 bases from V and 5 bases from J, leaving 10 bases between. The CDR3 bases are TGTGCCAGCCGCTTACGCCGAAACACCATATATTTT. This codes for CASRLRRNTIYF.

This clonotype was seen a handful of times. The gene calls are TRBV10-3 and TRBJ1-5; TRBD1 is a possible D gene (6 bases). The CDR3 totals 13 residues. The V gene lost 7 bases and the J gene lost 7 bases, with 14 bases spanning the gap. Per the germline V gene, CDR1 is ENHRY and CDR2 is SYGVKD. The DNA for the CDR3 is TGTGCCATCATGGGGGGGCAGGGACAGCCCCAGCATTTT. Amino acid sequence: CAIMGGQGQPQHF.

The chain links TRBV21-1 to TRBJ2-1; whether TRBD2, the table's D call, matches the DNA was not checked. TRBV21-1 is noted as a pseudogene. The CDR3 runs 17 residues. The CDR3 DNA sequence: TGTGCCAGCAGCAAAGGAATAGCGGGGCGAACTTGCAATGAGCAGTTCTTC. Translating it yields CASSKGIAGRTCNEQFF.

The CDR3 reads CAISELGNTEAFF. The CDR3 DNA is TGTGCCATCAGTGAGTTGGGGAACACTGAAGCTTTCTTT. This chain uses TRBV10-3 with TRBJ1-1; D call uncertain. The CDR3 contains 13 residues. Trimming removed 1 base at V and 1 base at J, with 4 bases between. The V gene's germline CDR1 is ENHRY and CDR2 SYGVKD.

The V and J genes are TRBV4-1 and TRBJ2-1; 12 bases are a match to TRBD2. V was pared by 0 bases and J by 8 bases, with 5 bases of the junction left unmatched. CDR3 length: 16 amino acids. In germline, CDR1 is MGHRA, CDR2 YSYEKL. The CDR3 DNA reads as TGCGCCAGCAGCCAAGATCCTAGCGGGAGGGCCTATGAGCAGTTCTTC. Translating gives CASSQDPSGRAYEQFF.

V and J are TRBV2 and TRBJ1-2; tentatively, D is TRBD1 (5 bases). The CDR3 runs 15 residues. Between the trimmed V and J ends, which lost 9 bases and 6 bases, there was a span of 23 bases. Germline-derived CDR1 and CDR2 are SNHLY and FYNNEI. The DNA for the CDR3 is TGTGCCAGTTGGGGAGCGCAGGGAAGGGGAGATGGCTACACCTTC. Its translation is CASWGAQGRGDGYTF.

The chain recombines TRBV12-3 or TRBV12-4 with TRBJ2-7, with D perhaps TRBD1 or TRBD2 (5 bases each). V dropped 5 bases and J dropped 2 bases, with 10 bases sitting between them. The CDR3 runs to 13 residues. CDR3 sequence: CASSTGRAYEQYF. CDR3 DNA sequence: TGTGCCAGCAGTACGGGACGGGCCTACGAGCAGTACTTC.

This clonotype was detected only a few times. The chain carries TRBV5-4 and TRBJ1-1; perhaps TRBD1 as D (5 bases). The CDR3 sequence is 14 residues long. V lost 2 bases and J 3 bases, leaving 11 bases between the germline ends. The V gene's germline CDR1 is SGHNT and CDR2 YYREEE (reference sequence). CDR3 coding DNA: TGTGCCAGCAGCTTTGACGGGGGAGACACTGAAGCTTTCTTT. This sequence encodes CASSFDGGDTEAFF.

The CDR3 nucleotides read TGCAGTGCTAGTCCAGGGGGCGCGAGAACCGGGGAGCTGTTTTTT. It encodes CSASPGGARTGELFF. This sequence joins TRBV20-1 and TRBJ2-2; TRBD1 aligns across 8 bases. CDR1 and CDR2 from the germline V gene are DFQATT and SNEGSKA (reference sequence). The CDR3 length is 15 residues. V lost 3 bases, J lost 5 bases, and 8 bases stayed unmatched.

This clonotype came up a few times. The rearrangement links TRBV6-2 or TRBV6-3 to TRBJ2-2; no firm D call. There are 14 residues in the CDR3. Per the germline V gene, CDR1 is MNHEY and CDR2 is SVGEGT. V was pared by 6 bases and J by 2 bases, with 10 bases between. The CDR3 is CASRAGRNTGELFF. For the CDR3, the DNA is TGTGCCAGCAGGGCCGGCAGAAACACCGGGGAGCTGTTTTTT.

This clonotype was found many times. CDR3 nucleotide sequence: TGTGCCAGTCGAACTGGTCAGCCCCAGCATTTT. Translated: CASRTGQPQHF. The chain is built from TRBV6-1 and TRBJ1-5; D gene uncertain. The CDR3 totals 11 residues. Germline lookup yields CDR1 MNHNS and CDR2 SASEGT. The V end lost 9 bases, the J end lost 6 bases, and 9 bases lay between the germline ends.

The V and J genes are TRBV4-3 and TRBJ1-4; 7 bases line up with TRBD1. The CDR3 runs to 14 residues. Trimming at V came to 5 bases and at J to 2 bases, leaving 2 bases not matched to a gene. The germline V gene encodes CDR1 LGHNA and CDR2 YSLEER. The CDR3 is CASSEGATNEKLFF. Here the CDR3 DNA reads TGCGCCAGCAGCGAGGGGGCGACTAATGAAAAACTGTTTTTT.

The chain couples TRBV18 to TRBJ1-2, with a tentative D call TRBD1 (5 bases). CDR3 length: 15 residues. Germline assignment: CDR1 KGHSH and CDR2 LQKENI. V was pared by 0 bases and J by 4 bases, with 12 bases between. The CDR3 coding sequence is TGTGCCAGCTCACCACCGGGTCGGGGCGGCTATGGCTACACCTTC. Translated, it gives CASSPPGRGGYGYTF.

The chain recombines TRBV20-1 with TRBJ2-7, with D hard to call. CDR3 length equals 14 residues. Trimming shortened V by 1 base and J by 0 bases, and 10 bases separated the two germline ends. Germline V gene lookup returns CDR1 DFQATT and CDR2 SNEGSKA (reference sequence). Here the CDR3 reads CSARVDGTSYEQYF. CDR3 DNA sequence: TGCAGTGCTAGAGTAGACGGTACCTCCTACGAGCAGTACTTC.

This clonotype was counted ten times or more. The chain recombines TRBV12-3 or TRBV12-4 with TRBJ2-2; TRBD1 matches at 7 bases. The CDR3 is 14 residues long. J was trimmed by 4 bases and V by 6 bases; bases with no gene match: 5. CDR3 sequence (DNA): TGTGCCAGCAGACGGGACAGTCTCACCGGGGAGCTGTTTTTT. Protein product: CASRRDSLTGELFF.

This clonotype was counted a few times. The chain has TRBV12-3 or TRBV12-4 and TRBJ1-4, with a tentative D call TRBD1 (5 bases). V was shortened by 6 bases and J by 4 bases, with 12 bases between the two germline ends. The CDR3 consists of 14 residues. CDR3 DNA sequence: TGTGCCAGCAGAACGACAGAGGATAATGAAAAACTGTTTTTT. This gives the protein CASRTTEDNEKLFF.

Only a few counts were recorded for this clonotype. The chain uses TRBV9 and TRBJ2-5, with TRBD2 identical over 9 bases. Germline V gives CDR1 SGDLS, CDR2 YYNGEE. Trimming at V came to 3 bases and at J to 3 bases, leaving 0 bases not matched to a gene. The CDR3 consists of 13 residues. The CDR3 coding sequence is TGTGCCAGCAGCGGGACTAGCGAAGAGACCCAGTACTTC. Translating gives CASSGTSEETQYF.

This clonotype has ten or more counts. The chain couples TRBV9 to TRBJ2-2, with 7 bases fitting TRBD1. The CDR3 extends over 15 amino acids. The V segment lost 2 bases and the J segment 2 bases; nucleotides outside the gene matches: 3. Per germline, CDR1 SGDLS and CDR2 YYNGEE. The CDR3 nucleotides read TGTGCCAGCAGCGTTAGACAGGGTAACACCGGGGAGCTGTTTTTT. Translating gives CASSVRQGNTGELFF. Filled out from reference TRBV9 and TRBJ2-2, the complete variable domain reads DSGVTQTPKHLITATGQRVTLRCSPRSGDLSVYWYQQSLDQGLQFLIQYYNGEERAKGNILERFSAQQFPDLHSELNLSSLELGDSALYFCASSVRQGNTGELFFGEGSRLTVL.